Presented here are 10 T cell receptor beta chains from one specimen sequenced in a study of Tregs in tolerant kidney transplant recipients. Generated by immunoSEQ multiplex PCR, the TCRdb table keeps only in-frame clones and is missing some. The table includes some 240,000 clones, about 80% detected once. The specimen was CD4+ T cells from blood. These TCRs come from a human donor in good health.

The rearrangement uses TRBV29-1 and TRBJ2-3; D not resolved. Trimming took off 3 bases at V and 0 bases at J, with 10 bases between the two ends. CDR1 SQVTM and CDR2 ANQGSEA come from the germline V gene. The CDR3 covers 14 residues. In DNA, the CDR3 is TGCAGCGTTGAGGGTGGATGGAGCACAGATACGCAGTATTTT. Protein: CSVEGGWSTDTQYF.

This clone has more than one count but fewer than ten. The chain employs TRBV6-5 and TRBJ2-5; D possibly corresponds to TRBD1 (5 bases). Germline CDR1 MNHEY, CDR2 SVGAGI. Trimming took 5 bases from V and 7 from J, leaving 20 bases between them. This CDR3 contains 15 residues. The CDR3 here is CASSPRIVTVVTQYF. The CDR3 nucleotides read TGTGCCAGCAGTCCACGAATAGTGACAGTTGTGACCCAGTACTTC.

The DNA for the CDR3 is TGCGCCAGCAGCTTGCCCGGGACTAGCGGATCCGGGGAGCTGTTTTTT. Protein product: CASSLPGTSGSGELFF. The chain joins TRBV5-1 to TRBJ2-2; 11 nucleotides match TRBD2. V lost 1 base to trimming and J lost 6 bases; unmatched junction nucleotides: 5. CDR1 and CDR2 from the germline V gene are SGHRS and YFSETQ. The CDR3 runs to 16 residues.

CDR3 sequence reads: CASSATSGNTIYF. CDR3 bases: TGCGCCAGCAGTGCTACCTCTGGAAACACCATATATTTT. The V and J genes are TRBV10-1 and TRBJ1-3; D is undetermined. Germline V gene data show CDR1 as WNHNN and CDR2 as SYGVQD (reference sequence). The CDR3 spans 13 residues. V lost 4 bases and J 0 bases, leaving 4 bases between the germline ends.

The rearrangement uses TRBV6-5 and TRBJ1-2; D uncertain. Trimming removed 6 bases at V and 7 bases at J, with 18 bases between. Germline loops: CDR1 MNHEY, CDR2 SVGAGI. CDR3 length: 14 amino acids. CDR3 protein: CASRRTRSSSGYTF. DNA for the CDR3: TGTGCCAGCAGACGGACGCGCTCATCATCTGGCTACACCTTC.

The chain recombines TRBV12-5 with TRBJ2-1; weak D call: TRBD1 (5 bases). V lost 3 bases and J 6 bases, leaving 15 bases between the germline ends. Germline loops: CDR1 LGHNT, CDR2 FRNRAP. This CDR3 is built from 15 residues. Here the CDR3 reads CASGFLGVVGNEQFF. The DNA of the CDR3 is TGTGCTAGTGGTTTTCTAGGGGTCGTTGGCAATGAGCAGTTCTTC.

V usage is TRBV5-6 and J usage is TRBJ2-7; TRBD1 agrees at 7 bases. The CDR3 totals 14 residues. The germline V gene has CDR1 SGHDT and CDR2 YYEEEE. V was pared by 6 bases and J by 2 bases, with 8 bases of the junction left unmatched. CDR3 sequence (DNA): TGTGCCAGCACCGCTGAGACAGGGACCTACGAGCAGTACTTC. This encodes CASTAETGTYEQYF.

This sequence joins TRBV12-5 and TRBJ1-4; D is ambiguous. The CDR3 runs to 11 residues. Per the germline V gene, CDR1 is LGHNT and CDR2 is FRNRAP. Trimming shortened V by 4 bases and J by 5 bases, and 2 bases separated the two germline ends. The CDR3 region has the DNA TGTGCTAGTGGTTCGAATGAAAAACTGTTTTTT. As protein: CASGSNEKLFF.

CDR3 in DNA: TGTGCCAGCAGCACCCGGACAGTCCAAGAGACCCAGTACTTC. It yields the protein CASSTRTVQETQYF. The V call is TRBV7-2, the J call TRBJ2-5; tentatively, D is TRBD1 (6 bases). Deletions cut 5 bases from V and 1 base from J, with 11 bases between. The CDR3 loop spans 14 amino acids. From germline, CDR1 is SGHTA and CDR2 FQGNSA.

The chain recombines TRBV6-6 with TRBJ1-4, with a tentative D call TRBD1 (6 bases). V was clipped by 6 bases and J by 8 bases, with 22 bases between them. Germline V lookup: CDR1 MNHNY, CDR2 SVGAGI (reference sequence). The CDR3 is 16 amino acids. The CDR3 DNA reads TGTGCCAGCAGCCCGGGTCTTAGGGGGTCTGAGGAAAAACTGTTTTTT. Its translation: CASSPGLRGSEEKLFF.